Presented here are 18 T cell receptor beta chains from one specimen sequenced in a study of lymphopenia after photon versus proton radiotherapy. TCRdb's copy holds only in-frame clones and misses some; the assay was immunoSEQ multiplex PCR. The table shows approximately 6,000 clones, with approximately 90% occurring only once. The sample was peripheral blood, taken from a patient treated with photon-based radiotherapy. Receptor source: a man in his fifties or sixties with cholangiocarcinoma.

The chain has TRBV27 and TRBJ2-1, with 12 bases lining up with TRBD2. V was pared by 6 bases and J by 2 bases, with 2 bases of the junction left unmatched. The CDR3 is 15 residues long. In germline, CDR1 is MNHEY, CDR2 SMNVEV (reference sequence). CDR3 DNA sequence: TGTGCCAGCAGCCGACTAGCGGGAGCCTACAATGAGCAGTTCTTC. Translated, it gives CASSRLAGAYNEQFF.

The chain combines TRBV7-8 with TRBJ1-2; 7 bases fit TRBD1. CDR3 length equals 15 residues. V shed 5 bases, J shed 0 bases, and the junction held 6 bases outside the gene matches. The germline V gene encodes CDR1 SGHVS and CDR2 FQNEAQ. CDR3 residues: CASSGGTATNYGYTF. CDR3 bases: TGTGCCAGCAGCGGCGGGACAGCCACTAACTATGGCTACACCTTC. The full variable domain, rest sourced from reference TRBV7-8 and TRBJ1-2, is GAGVSQSPRYKVAKRGQDVALRCDPISGHVSLFWYQQALGQGPEFLTYFQNEAQLDKSGLPSDRFFAERPEGSVSTLKIQRTQQEDSAVYLCASSGGTATNYGYTFGSGTRLTVV.

This rearrangement joins TRBV6-6 to TRBJ1-6; TRBD1 matches at 8 bases. CDR1 MNHNY and CDR2 SVGAGI come from the germline V gene (reference sequence). V was clipped by 10 bases and J by 6 bases; unmatched bases: 5. The CDR3 contains 13 residues. CDR3 nucleotides: TGTGCCATCAGGACAGGGATTAATTCACCCCTCCACTTT. Encoded protein: CAIRTGINSPLHF.

The CDR3: CASSFGPLGSSGNTIYF. In DNA, the CDR3 is TGTGCCAGCAGTTTCGGACCATTAGGCTCCTCTGGAAACACCATATATTTT. The rearrangement uses TRBV28 and TRBJ1-3, with no clear D. Germline assignment: CDR1 MDHEN and CDR2 SYDVKM. This CDR3 contains 17 residues. Trimming removed 3 bases from V and 0 bases from J, with 15 bases in between.

This clone has a handful of counts. The chain couples TRBV6-1 to TRBJ2-3; D remains ambiguous. This CDR3 comprises 13 residues. CDR1 and CDR2 (germline): MNHNS, SASEGT. V lost 6 bases and J 2 bases, leaving 9 bases between the germline ends. The CDR3 DNA is TGTGCCAGCAGCTTCCAGCCCACAGATACGCAGTATTTT. Amino acids: CASSFQPTDTQYF.

The V call is TRBV7-2, the J call TRBJ2-7; 7 nucleotides match TRBD2. Per the germline V gene, CDR1 is SGHTA and CDR2 is FQGNSA. J was trimmed by 5 bases and V by 5 bases; bases with no gene match: 9. The CDR3 consists of 14 residues. CDR3: CASSPGGPGHEQYF. CDR3 sequence (DNA): TGTGCCAGCAGCCCGGGGGGACCAGGGCACGAGCAGTACTTC.

The CDR3 nucleotides are TGTGCCAGCAGCTTGGACAGTTGGAGCTCTGGAAACACCATATATTTT. It encodes CASSLDSWSSGNTIYF. The gene calls are TRBV5-4 and TRBJ1-3; D unresolved. The CDR3 sequence is 16 residues long. Germline values: CDR1 SGHNT, CDR2 YYREEE (reference sequence). V was clipped by 0 bases and J by 0 bases, with 10 bases between them.

The chain links TRBV5-1 to TRBJ2-2, with unresolved D. The CDR3 loop spans 12 amino acids. V was trimmed by 0 bases and J by 7 bases, leaving 4 bases between them. Germline V gene data show CDR1 as SGHRS and CDR2 as YFSETQ. This CDR3 is CASSLEGGELFF. The CDR3 bases are TGCGCCAGCAGCTTGGAGGGCGGGGAGCTGTTTTTT.

V and J are TRBV6-5 and TRBJ1-1, with no clear D. V gave up 2 bases and J gave up 1 base, with 5 bases separating them. Germline-derived CDR1 and CDR2 are MNHEY and SVGAGI. This CDR3 comprises 13 residues. As DNA, the CDR3 is TGTGCCAGCAGTTACCTGGGGAACACTGAAGCTTTCTTT. Residues: CASSYLGNTEAFF.

This chain uses TRBV5-1 with TRBJ1-4, with D unclear. Germline CDR1 is SGHRS and CDR2 is YFSETQ. This CDR3 comprises 16 residues. Trimming removed 4 bases at V and 8 bases at J, with 21 bases between. The CDR3 DNA sequence: TGCGCCAGCAGCGAGGCGCCGGCCGGGAACGGAGAAAAACTGTTTTTT. Its protein is CASSEAPAGNGEKLFF.

This chain uses TRBV4-1 with TRBJ1-1; a possible D gene is TRBD1 (5 bases). The CDR3 contains 14 residues. Germline lookup yields CDR1 MGHRA and CDR2 YSYEKL. V lost 1 base and J 11 bases, leaving 17 bases between the germline ends. In DNA form, the CDR3 reads TGCGCCAGCAGCCAAGTCTCTGGGGGGGGAGTGGCTTTCTTT. This gives the protein CASSQVSGGGVAFF.

This clone came up a few times. This sequence joins TRBV11-3 and TRBJ2-3; D not resolved. V was clipped by 0 bases and J by 4 bases, with 8 bases between them. In germline, CDR1 is SGHNT, CDR2 YENEEA. This CDR3 contains 14 residues. In nucleotides, the CDR3 is TGTGCCAGCAGCTTAGATCCCCGGGCAGATACGCAGTATTTT. Its protein product is CASSLDPRADTQYF. Variable domain in full (rest from reference TRBV11-3 and TRBJ2-3): EAGVVQSPRYKIIEKKQPVAFWCNPISGHNTLYWYLQNLGQGPELLIRYENEEAVDDSQLPKDRFSAERLKGVDSTLKIQPAELGDSAVYLCASSLDPRADTQYFGPGTRLTVL.

The V gene is TRBV5-4, the J gene TRBJ1-4, with D tentatively TRBD1 (5 bases). The germline V and J ends were trimmed by 7 bases and 1 base, with 14 bases remaining between them. The CDR3 runs 15 residues. CDR1 and CDR2 from the germline V gene are SGHNT and YYREEE (reference sequence). CDR3 coding DNA: TGTGCCAGCCGACTTAAAGGGGAAACTAATGAAAAACTGTTTTTT. This translates into CASRLKGETNEKLFF.

The rearrangement links TRBV9 to TRBJ2-7, with 11 nucleotides matching TRBD2. Germline V CDR1 and CDR2: SGDLS, YYNGEE. The CDR3 has 15 amino acids. The J segment lost 2 bases and the V segment lost 3 bases, leaving 4 bases of the junction unmatched. This chain's CDR3 is CASSDGTSGTYEQYF. The CDR3 nucleotides read TGTGCCAGCAGCGACGGGACTAGCGGAACCTACGAGCAGTACTTC.

The V call is TRBV6-4, the J call TRBJ2-7; 8 positions agree with TRBD1. Looked up from germline, CDR1 is MRHNA and CDR2 is SNTAGT. The CDR3 spans 16 residues. The ends lost 9 bases at V and 5 bases at J; junction bases unmatched: 18. CDR3 loop: CARERRGRGRKHEQYF. CDR3 DNA: TGTGCCAGGGAACGGAGGGGCAGGGGGCGTAAGCACGAGCAGTACTTC.

The chain recombines TRBV10-3 with TRBJ1-1; D is perhaps TRBD1 (6 bases). CDR3 length equals 13 residues. Germline V gene lookup returns CDR1 ENHRY and CDR2 SYGVKD. V was cut by 11 bases and J by 2 bases, with 15 bases left in between. The CDR3 coding sequence is TGTGCCTCGCAACCGACAGGAAACACTGAAGCTTTCTTT. Protein sequence: CASQPTGNTEAFF.

The CDR3 loop is CASSAGSGANVLTF. CDR3 sequence (DNA): TGCGCCAGCAGCGCGGGTTCTGGGGCCAACGTCCTGACTTTC. The gene calls are TRBV10-1 and TRBJ2-6, with D perhaps matching TRBD2 (5 bases). This CDR3 contains 14 residues. CDR1 is WNHNN and CDR2 is SYGVQD in the germline V gene (reference sequence). Trimming took 6 bases from V and 1 from J, leaving 7 bases between them.

Here the CDR3 reads CASSIDGTYSNQPQHF. The CDR3 nucleotides read TGTGCCAGTAGTATAGATGGAACCTATAGCAATCAGCCCCAGCATTTT. J is TRBJ1-5 and V is TRBV19; no clear D gene. With 0 bases removed from V and 0 bases from J, the gap between germline ends came to 9 bases. The CDR3 covers 16 residues. CDR1 LNHDA and CDR2 SQIVND come from the germline V gene (reference sequence).